This T cell receptor (beta chain) was observed in a study of blood T cell repertoires in COVID-19. Looking at the study overall: The United States, Italy and Spain supplied acute and convalescent COVID-19 samples. PBMCs, B-cell-depleted T cells, or T cells provided the cDNA or gDNA that made up the material.

Per the original methods: Reference gene primer amplification in the assay estimated nucleated cell counts. Clones were sequenced by immunoSEQ multiplex PCR, and TCRdb holds only the in-frame ones, with some missing. The V and J calls and clone size are taken from that table; D and trimming were inferred from the DNA. The sample has 40,000 to 60,000 clones, more than 85% seen once. Germline V lookup: CDR1 MDHEN, CDR2 SYDVKM. This CDR3 spans 14 amino acids. The junction had 15 bases not matched to a gene; V was cut back by 6 bases and J by 11 bases. This chain joins TRBV28 and TRBJ1-2, with 7 bases matching TRBD1. The specimen sequenced was peripheral blood. The origin of this receptor is a man aged 40-49 years with active COVID-19. CDR3 region: CASSRIRQQGWYTF. The CDR3 nucleotides are TGTGCCAGCAGCCGGATCCGACAACAGGGGTGGTACACCTTC.